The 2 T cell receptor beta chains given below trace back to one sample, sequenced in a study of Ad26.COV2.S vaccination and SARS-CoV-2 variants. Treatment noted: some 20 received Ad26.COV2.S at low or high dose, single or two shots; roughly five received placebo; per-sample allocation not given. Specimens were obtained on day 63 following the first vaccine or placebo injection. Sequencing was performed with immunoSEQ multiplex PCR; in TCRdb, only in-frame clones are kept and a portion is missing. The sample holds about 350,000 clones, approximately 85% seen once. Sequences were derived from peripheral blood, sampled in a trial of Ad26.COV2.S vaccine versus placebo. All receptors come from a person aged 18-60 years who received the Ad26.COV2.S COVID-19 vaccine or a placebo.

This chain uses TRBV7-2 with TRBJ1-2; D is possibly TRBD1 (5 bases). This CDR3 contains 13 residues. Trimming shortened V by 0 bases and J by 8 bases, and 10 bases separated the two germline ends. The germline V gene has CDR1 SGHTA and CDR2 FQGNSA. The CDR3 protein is CASSLAGARGYTF. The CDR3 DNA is TGTGCCAGCAGCTTAGCAGGGGCGCGCGGCTACACCTTC.

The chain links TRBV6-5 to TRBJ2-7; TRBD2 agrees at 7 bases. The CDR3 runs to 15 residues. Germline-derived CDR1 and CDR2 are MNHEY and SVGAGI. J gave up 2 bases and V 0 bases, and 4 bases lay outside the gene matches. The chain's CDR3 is CASSYSNGGAYEQYF. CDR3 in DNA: TGTGCCAGCAGTTACTCGAATGGGGGGGCCTACGAGCAGTACTTC.